The 24 T cell receptor beta chains below come from one sample, sequenced in a study of blood T cell repertoires in COVID-19. Assay: immunoSEQ multiplex PCR; the TCRdb copy retains only in-frame clones and omits some. The repertoire holds about 75,000 clones, over 65% seen once, with approximately 2.4% in the top ten. Sequencing input: peripheral blood. The source of these receptors is a human donor with acute or convalescent COVID-19. The donor label of this sample is uncertain.

This chain uses TRBV5-1 with TRBJ1-6; possibly TRBD1 for D (6 bases). V shed 0 bases and J shed 9 bases, with 7 bases lying between them. The CDR3 extends over 13 amino acids. CDR1 is SGHRS, CDR2 YFSETQ, per germline. In nucleotides, the CDR3 is TGCGCCAGCAGCTTGGAAGGGGGTTCACCCCTCCACTTT. This gives the protein CASSLEGGSPLHF.

The chain uses TRBV7-9 and TRBJ2-3, with 10 bases fitting TRBD2. In germline, CDR1 is SEHNR, CDR2 FQNEAQ (reference sequence). The V gene end was trimmed by 3 bases and the J gene end by 5 bases; junction bases not matched to a gene: 8. The CDR3 is made up of 16 amino acids. CDR3 region: CASSFGGLAVGDTQYF. The CDR3 DNA reads TGTGCCAGCAGCTTTGGCGGACTAGCGGTGGGAGATACGCAGTATTTT.

The rearrangement links TRBV9 to TRBJ1-3, with D hard to call. The germline V gene encodes CDR1 SGDLS and CDR2 YYNGEE. V dropped 0 bases and J dropped 4 bases, with 5 bases sitting between them. This CDR3 is 13 amino acids long. CDR3 region: CASSVDRGNTIYF. The CDR3 coding sequence is TGTGCCAGCAGCGTAGACAGAGGAAACACCATATATTTT.

The rearrangement joins TRBV2 to TRBJ1-6; 10 nucleotides align to TRBD1. The CDR3 totals 15 residues. V dropped 5 bases and J dropped 8; count of bases not matched to a gene: 6. CDR1 is SNHLY and CDR2 is FYNNEI in the germline V gene. The CDR3 here is CASSKDRGTDSPLHF. DNA of the CDR3: TGTGCCAGCAGTAAGGACAGGGGGACAGATTCACCCCTCCACTTT. Variable domain in full (rest from reference TRBV2 and TRBJ1-6): EPEVTQTPSHQVTQMGQEVILRCVPISNHLYFYWYRQILGQKVEFLVSFYNNEISEKSEIFDDQFSVERPDGSNFTLKIRSTKLEDSAMYFCASSKDRGTDSPLHFGNGTRLTVT.

J is TRBJ2-7 and V is TRBV18; 8 bases align to TRBD1. CDR1 and CDR2 (germline): KGHSH, LQKENI. CDR3 length equals 14 residues. The trim removed 4 bases at V and 0 bases at J, leaving 2 bases unmatched. The CDR3: CASSRTGISYEQYV. CDR3 sequence (DNA): TGTGCCAGCTCACGGACAGGGATCTCCTACGAGCAGTACGTC.

The sample holds one count of this clone. The chain combines TRBV11-2 with TRBJ2-1; 8 bases match TRBD2. The CDR3 consists of 17 residues. Germline CDR1 is SGHAT and CDR2 is FQNNGV. The junction had 16 bases not matched to a gene; V was cut back by 5 bases and J by 7 bases. The CDR3 nucleotides read TGTGCCAGCAGCGGAGGGACTAGGACCCCCTCTACTAATGAGCAGTTCTTC. Its protein product is CASSGGTRTPSTNEQFF.

The V gene is TRBV6-6, the J gene TRBJ1-5; 7 bases match TRBD1. After removal of 6 bases from V and 7 bases from J, the junction contained 9 bases not matched to a gene. Looked up from germline, CDR1 is MNHNY and CDR2 is SVGAGI (reference sequence). This CDR3 is 14 amino acids long. In DNA form, the CDR3 reads TGTGCCAGCAGCCTTACAGGGGCGGGACAGCCCCAGCATTTT. Encoded protein: CASSLTGAGQPQHF.

The J gene is TRBJ2-5, the V gene TRBV12-3 or TRBV12-4; D perhaps matches TRBD2 (5 bases). Trimming took 6 bases from V and 2 from J, leaving 10 bases between them. This CDR3 has 13 residues. The CDR3 DNA sequence: TGTGCCAGCAGCAGAGGGTCGCAAGAGACCCAGTACTTC. This gives the protein CASSRGSQETQYF.

The chain recombines TRBV28 with TRBJ2-7, with a possible D match to TRBD1 (5 bases). The CDR3 has 15 residues. Germline assignment: CDR1 MDHEN and CDR2 SYDVKM. V lost 3 bases to trimming and J lost 4 bases, with 16 bases between them. DNA for the CDR3: TGTGCCAGCAGTTTTGGGGCCGCCCTTGGGTACGAGCAGTACTTC. Protein product: CASSFGAALGYEQYF.

The chain is built from TRBV15 and TRBJ2-7; TRBD1 agrees at 8 bases. The CDR3 runs 16 residues. With V trimmed by 2 bases and J by 3 bases, 9 bases remained unmatched. CDR1 LNHNV and CDR2 YYDKDF come from the germline V gene (reference sequence). The CDR3 spells CATSRPIQGAHYEQYF. For the CDR3, the DNA is TGTGCCACCAGCAGACCCATCCAGGGGGCCCACTACGAGCAGTACTTC.

The chain recombines TRBV2 with TRBJ2-5, with TRBD2 matching 10 bases. Trimming took 8 bases from V and 7 from J; bases not matched to a gene: 13. Germline V lookup: CDR1 SNHLY, CDR2 FYNNEI. This CDR3 has 15 residues. The CDR3 DNA is TGTGCCAGCCTGGCGCTAGCGGGGGATAGCGGGACCCAGTACTTC. This encodes CASLALAGDSGTQYF.

This clone showed up just a few times. The genes are TRBV18 and TRBJ1-6; D might be TRBD1 (6 bases). Trimming shortened V by 4 bases and J by 4 bases, and 8 bases separated the two germline ends. Per the germline V gene, CDR1 is KGHSH and CDR2 is LQKENI. CDR3 length equals 14 residues. The CDR3 nucleotides read TGTGCCAGCTCACTCGACAGGTATAATTCACCCCTCCACTTT. This codes for CASSLDRYNSPLHF. The full variable domain, rest sourced from reference TRBV18 and TRBJ1-6, is NAGVMQNPRHLVRRRGQEARLRCSPMKGHSHVYWYRQLPEEGLKFMVYLQKENIIDESGMPKERFSAEFPKEGPSILRIQQVVRGDSAAYFCASSLDRYNSPLHFGNGTRLTVT.

In this sample, this clone turned up once. This chain connects TRBV7-8 to TRBJ2-7; no firm D call. Trimming took off 1 base at V and 3 bases at J, with 7 bases between the two ends. The germline V gene has CDR1 SGHVS and CDR2 FQNEAQ. The CDR3 length is 13 residues. The CDR3 region has the DNA TGTGCCAGCAGCTTAGACGGTAACTACGAGCAGTACGTC. Residues: CASSLDGNYEQYV.

This rearrangement joins TRBV5-1 to TRBJ1-2; D uncertain. CDR1 and CDR2 (germline): SGHRS, YFSETQ. The ends were cut back, 7 bases at V and 4 bases at J, with 11 bases in the middle. This CDR3 contains 12 residues. The CDR3 protein is CASRNTGYGYTF. Here the CDR3 DNA reads TGCGCCAGCCGGAACACGGGCTATGGCTACACCTTC. The complete variable domain, with remaining parts taken from reference TRBV5-1 and TRBJ1-2, reads KAGVTQTPRYLIKTRGQQVTLSCSPISGHRSVSWYQQTPGQGLQFLFEYFSETQRNKGNFPGRFSGRQFSNSRSEMNVSTLELGDSALYLCASRNTGYGYTFGSGTRLTVV.

This clone turned up a few times. The gene calls are TRBV3-1 (or the pseudogene TRBV3-2) and TRBJ2-2, with TRBD2 identical over 8 bases. Germline loops: CDR1 LGHDT, CDR2 YNNKEL (reference sequence). The CDR3 is 17 amino acids. Trimming took 3 bases from V and 1 from J; bases not matched to a gene: 7. The CDR3 loop is CASSQRTSGRNTGELFF. The CDR3 DNA sequence: TGTGCCAGCAGCCAGCGAACTAGCGGAAGGAACACCGGGGAGCTGTTTTTT.

The chain is built from TRBV6-1 and TRBJ2-3; the match to TRBD1 covers 7 bases. V lost 4 bases, J lost 3 bases, and 10 bases stayed unmatched. The length of the CDR3 is 16 residues. CDR1 and CDR2 (germline): MNHNS, SASEGT. This chain's CDR3 is CASSVRTGQATDTQYF. The CDR3 bases are TGTGCCAGCAGTGTCCGGACAGGCCAAGCGACAGATACGCAGTATTTT.

The chain couples TRBV7-8 to TRBJ2-7, with 8 nucleotides matching TRBD2. J lost 4 bases, V lost 5 bases, and 13 bases had no gene match. The CDR3 runs 16 residues. Germline CDR1 SGHVS, CDR2 FQNEAQ. The CDR3 DNA sequence: TGTGCCAGCAGCACCGGGGTAGCGGGATTAGGGTACGAGCAGTACTTC. Translation: CASSTGVAGLGYEQYF.

The J gene is TRBJ2-7, the V gene TRBV7-2; TRBD2 agrees at 9 bases. V was pared by 8 bases and J by 4 bases, with 12 bases of the junction left unmatched. CDR3 length: 15 amino acids. Per germline, CDR1 SGHTA and CDR2 FQGNSA. In DNA form, the CDR3 reads TGTGCCAGCGCGGAAGCGGGGGGCCCACAGTACGAGCAGTACGTC. The encoded protein is CASAEAGGPQYEQYV.

Note on this clone: A read error may produce the germline difference seen at one junction end. This chain uses TRBV11-3 with TRBJ2-2; the match to TRBD1 covers 11 bases. Germline V CDR1 and CDR2: SGHNT, YENEEA. This CDR3 contains 14 residues. CDR3 sequence reads: CASSPVPGQGVLFF. The CDR3 coding sequence is TGTGCCAGCAGCCCCGTGCCGGGACAGGGGGTGCTGTTTTTT.

This clone was seen more than once but under ten times. V and J are TRBV6-1 and TRBJ2-7; D is unresolved. The CDR3 spans 14 residues. The V and J ends lost 0 bases and 3 bases respectively, with 9 bases between them. The germline gives CDR1 MNHNS, CDR2 SASEGT. CDR3 sequence reads: CASSEAATNYEQYF. DNA for the CDR3: TGTGCCAGCAGTGAAGCGGCCACGAACTACGAGCAGTACTTC.

This chain joins TRBV7-2 and TRBJ1-4; possibly TRBD1 for D (5 bases). Trimming left V 3 bases short and J 5 bases short, with 16 bases between. The length of the CDR3 is 16 residues. Germline CDR1 and CDR2: SGHTA and FQGNSA. In DNA form, the CDR3 reads TGTGCCAGCAGCTTCGGGGGGATGTTGGGAAATGAAAAACTGTTTTTT. Protein sequence: CASSFGGMLGNEKLFF.

This chain joins TRBV6-2 or TRBV6-3 and TRBJ1-1, with D possibly being TRBD1 (5 bases). Germline loops: CDR1 MNHEY, CDR2 SVGEGT. V was pared by 2 bases and J by 6 bases, with 10 bases between. The CDR3 is made up of 13 amino acids. This chain's CDR3 is CASSYGQGAEAFF. CDR3 sequence (DNA): TGTGCCAGCAGTTACGGACAAGGAGCTGAAGCTTTCTTT.

The V gene is TRBV11-2, the J gene TRBJ2-5, with a possible D match to TRBD2 (6 bases). This CDR3 is 15 amino acids long. V was clipped by 5 bases and J by 3 bases, with 16 bases between them. CDR1 is SGHAT and CDR2 is FQNNGV in the germline V gene. The CDR3 bases are TGTGCCAGCAGCCTCACCGGGGGTAGGGAAGAGACCCAGTACTTC. Translating gives CASSLTGGREETQYF.

This clone occurred a few times. This chain joins TRBV7-3 and TRBJ2-3; TRBD1 is a possible D gene (6 bases). V gave up 6 bases and J gave up 0 bases, with 10 bases separating them. The CDR3 sequence is 14 residues long. Per the germline V gene, CDR1 is SGHTA and CDR2 is FQGTGA. CDR3 nucleotide sequence: TGTGCCAGCAGTTTAGGACAGAGCACAGATACGCAGTATTTT. Protein sequence: CASSLGQSTDTQYF.